The 21 T cell receptor beta chains listed next were all sequenced from one sample in a study of identical twins. TCRdb recomputed calls from the 5' RACE reads with MiXCR, one row per CDR3 protein. The sample yields hundreds of thousands of distinct CDR3 sequences, 15% to 20% seen once. These sequences were also reported in another study, on T cells expressing NK-cell markers.

The source material was PBMCs. The receptor source for this set is a woman under 30 in good health.

This clonotype occurred many times. This chain links TRBV5-1 with TRBJ2-1; the D gene could be TRBD1 or TRBD2 (5 bases each). This CDR3 spans 16 amino acids. Looked up from germline, CDR1 is SGHRS and CDR2 is YFSETQ. V dropped 4 bases and J dropped 9 bases, with 23 bases sitting between them. The CDR3: CASSHFRDHPGGEQFF. DNA for the CDR3: TGCGCCAGCAGCCATTTCCGGGACCACCCCGGAGGTGAGCAGTTCTTC.

This clonotype was observed a handful of times. The chain combines TRBV7-2 with TRBJ1-1; the D gene is possibly TRBD1 (6 bases). V lost 8 bases, J lost 7 bases, and 14 bases lay in between. Germline lookup yields CDR1 SGHTA and CDR2 FQGNSA. The CDR3 is made up of 12 amino acids. The CDR3 DNA sequence: TGTGCCAGCGCGAAGGGGGGACGTGAAGCTTTCTTT. It is translated as CASAKGGREAFF.

This clonotype was counted many times. V is TRBV13 and J is TRBJ1-1, with a possible D match to TRBD1 (5 bases). Deletions cut 1 base from V and 5 bases from J, with 8 bases between. Germline loops: CDR1 PRHDT, CDR2 FYEKMQ (reference sequence). The CDR3 totals 13 residues. CDR3 region: CASSLVRGTEAFF. The CDR3 DNA follows: TGTGCCAGCAGCTTAGTCCGGGGGACTGAAGCTTTCTTT.

In this sample, this clonotype turned up a few times. The chain recombines TRBV20-1 with TRBJ2-5; 10 bases are a match to TRBD2. CDR1 is DFQATT, CDR2 SNEGSKA, per germline (reference sequence). The CDR3 extends over 15 amino acids. The junction had 5 bases not matched to a gene; V was cut back by 3 bases and J by 1 base. CDR3 coding DNA: TGCAGTGCTAGGCCCTGGACTAGCGGCCAAGAGACCCAGTACTTC. As protein: CSARPWTSGQETQYF.

The chain recombines TRBV7-2 with TRBJ2-7; D is tentatively TRBD1 or TRBD2 (5 bases each). In germline, CDR1 is SGHTA, CDR2 FQGNSA. V was trimmed by 4 bases and J by 0 bases, leaving 19 bases between them. This CDR3 comprises 17 residues. The CDR3: CASSWGSVSGSSYEQYF. Written as DNA, the CDR3 is TGTGCCAGCAGCTGGGGCTCCGTAAGCGGTAGCTCCTACGAGCAGTACTTC.

The V and J genes are TRBV27 and TRBJ2-1; TRBD2 matches 10 bases. CDR1 and CDR2 (germline): MNHEY, SMNVEV (reference sequence). CDR3 length: 15 amino acids. V dropped 6 bases and J dropped 8; count of bases not matched to a gene: 10. The CDR3 loop is CASRNWTSGRHEQFF. The CDR3, as DNA: TGTGCCAGCAGGAACTGGACTAGCGGTCGCCATGAGCAGTTCTTC.

At least ten counts were recorded for this clonotype. V gene TRBV12-3 or TRBV12-4 combines with J gene TRBJ1-6, with D possibly being TRBD1 (6 bases). Trimming removed 3 bases at V and 6 bases at J, with 9 bases between. The CDR3 contains 14 residues. The CDR3 protein is CASSLGAGNSPLHF. The DNA for the CDR3 is TGTGCCAGCAGTTTGGGGGCGGGTAATTCACCCCTCCACTTT.

The V gene is TRBV11-2, the J gene TRBJ2-7, with 8 bases aligning to TRBD2. CDR3 length equals 15 residues. The V segment lost 6 bases and the J segment 1 base; nucleotides outside the gene matches: 8. Germline assignment: CDR1 SGHAT and CDR2 FQNNGV. The CDR3 DNA is TGTGCCAGCAGTTGGGGAGCGGGAGAGTCCTACGAGCAGTACTTC. This gives the protein CASSWGAGESYEQYF.

This clonotype was observed a handful of times. V and J are TRBV29-1 and TRBJ2-1; a possible D gene is TRBD2 (5 bases). Trimming left V 3 bases short and J 6 bases short, with 15 bases between. The germline CDR1 and CDR2 sequences are SQVTM and ANQGSEA. The length of the CDR3 is 14 residues. The CDR3 loop is CSVDVVIGGNEQFF. CDR3 DNA sequence: TGCAGCGTTGATGTGGTAATCGGAGGCAATGAGCAGTTCTTC.

This clonotype was counted many times. The chain links TRBV12-3 or TRBV12-4 to TRBJ1-3; D gene uncertain. The CDR3 extends over 15 amino acids. V was clipped by 1 base and J by 0 bases, with 7 bases between them. CDR3 bases: TGTGCCAGCAGTTTAGGCACGGCCTCTGGAAACACCATATATTTT. Amino acid sequence: CASSLGTASGNTIYF.

The sample holds a few counts of this clonotype. This chain connects TRBV10-3 to TRBJ2-3; 8 bases are shared with TRBD2. Looked up from germline, CDR1 is ENHRY and CDR2 is SYGVKD. V gave up 5 bases and J gave up 4 bases; unmatched junction bases: 8. The CDR3 has 15 residues. CDR3 loop: CAISLKRELPDTQYF. For the CDR3, the DNA is TGTGCCATCAGTTTAAAGCGGGAGCTCCCAGATACGCAGTATTTT.

This clonotype showed up just a few times. The genes are TRBV5-6 and TRBJ2-7; unclear D gene. Germline CDR1 is SGHDT and CDR2 is YYEEEE. This CDR3 region has 18 residues. Deletions cut 4 bases from V and 7 bases from J, with 30 bases between. DNA for the CDR3: TGTGCCAGCAGCCTGAGACTGGTCGCCCGGACCCTAATTCGGGAGCAGTACTTC. This codes for CASSLRLVARTLIREQYF.

DNA of the CDR3: TGTGCCAGCAGATTTTCCTTCGGGGCGGGAGGATACAATGAGCAGTTCTTC. Protein product: CASRFSFGAGGYNEQFF. The chain has TRBV27 and TRBJ2-1, with 8 positions matching TRBD2. V lost 6 bases, J lost 4 bases, and 14 bases stayed unmatched. This CDR3 comprises 17 residues. CDR1 and CDR2 from the germline V gene are MNHEY and SMNVEV (reference sequence).

This chain connects TRBV12-3 or TRBV12-4 to TRBJ2-1, with 8 bases that match TRBD2. There are 19 residues in the CDR3. V lost 2 bases to trimming and J lost 0 bases; unmatched junction nucleotides: 12. The CDR3 loop reads CASSLLGLVSRGSYNEQFF. Written as DNA, the CDR3 is TGTGCCAGCAGTTTATTGGGACTAGTGTCAAGGGGCTCCTACAATGAGCAGTTCTTC.

This clonotype was found a few times. The chain joins TRBV7-3 to TRBJ2-1, with 13 bases fitting TRBD2. The junction had 8 bases not matched to a gene; V was cut back by 1 base and J by 8 bases. Germline CDR1 reads SGHTA; CDR2 reads FQGTGA. CDR3 size: 17 residues. This CDR3 is CASSLNLRGLAGHEQFF. The DNA for the CDR3 is TGTGCCAGCAGCTTAAATTTGCGGGGACTAGCGGGGCATGAGCAGTTCTTC.

This clonotype occurred a few times. V gene TRBV7-2 combines with J gene TRBJ2-2, with D unclear. Germline lookup yields CDR1 SGHTA and CDR2 FQGNSA. This CDR3 has 13 amino acids. V lost 5 bases, J lost 7 bases, and 11 bases lay in between. In DNA form, the CDR3 reads TGTGCCAGCAGCCGAAACAGTGACGGGGAGCTGTTTTTT. Encoded protein: CASSRNSDGELFF.

This clonotype was detected a few times. The chain couples TRBV12-3 or TRBV12-4 to TRBJ2-6; D ambiguous. The germline V and J ends were trimmed by 5 bases and 0 bases, with 8 bases remaining between them. CDR3 length: 15 residues. CDR3 bases: TGTGCCAGCAGTCCCTCGAGCTCTGGGGCCAACGTCCTGACTTTC. Translating gives CASSPSSSGANVLTF.

This clonotype was observed a few times. The chain links TRBV4-2 to TRBJ2-4; either TRBD1 or TRBD2 may supply D (6 bases each). V was trimmed by 3 bases and J by 6 bases, leaving 12 bases between them. Per the germline V gene, CDR1 is LGHNA and CDR2 is YNFKEQ. The CDR3 sequence is 14 residues long. The CDR3 DNA reads TGTGCCAGCAGCCAGGGGGCGGGGCTAAACATTCAGTACTTC. Its translation: CASSQGAGLNIQYF.

The sample holds a few counts of this clonotype. The gene calls are TRBV21-1 and TRBJ1-5; the tabulated D call, TRBD1, remains unverified against the DNA. TRBV21-1 is annotated as a pseudogene. CDR3 length: 16 residues. In nucleotides, the CDR3 is TGTCCCACCCTCCAGCCGGGCGCGCCCGATTATCAGCCCCATCATTTT. It is translated as CPTLQPGAPDYQPHHF.

Only a few counts were recorded for this clonotype. This chain connects TRBV27 to TRBJ1-6; TRBD1 agrees at 10 bases. CDR1 and CDR2 (germline): MNHEY, SMNVEV (reference sequence). The CDR3 is 17 amino acids. The trim removed 8 bases at V and 7 bases at J, leaving 14 bases unmatched. CDR3 nucleotides: TGTGCCAGCCGGGACAGGGGCGCTCCGAACAGAAATTCACCCCTCCACTTT. It codes for CASRDRGAPNRNSPLHF.

This clonotype turned up a few times. The rearrangement uses TRBV12-3 or TRBV12-4 and TRBJ1-3; D is unresolved. This CDR3 contains 12 residues. The V end lost 3 bases, the J end lost 6 bases, and 6 bases lay between the germline ends. The CDR3 region is CASSFIQNTIYF. The DNA for the CDR3 is TGTGCCAGCAGTTTTATACAAAACACCATATATTTT.